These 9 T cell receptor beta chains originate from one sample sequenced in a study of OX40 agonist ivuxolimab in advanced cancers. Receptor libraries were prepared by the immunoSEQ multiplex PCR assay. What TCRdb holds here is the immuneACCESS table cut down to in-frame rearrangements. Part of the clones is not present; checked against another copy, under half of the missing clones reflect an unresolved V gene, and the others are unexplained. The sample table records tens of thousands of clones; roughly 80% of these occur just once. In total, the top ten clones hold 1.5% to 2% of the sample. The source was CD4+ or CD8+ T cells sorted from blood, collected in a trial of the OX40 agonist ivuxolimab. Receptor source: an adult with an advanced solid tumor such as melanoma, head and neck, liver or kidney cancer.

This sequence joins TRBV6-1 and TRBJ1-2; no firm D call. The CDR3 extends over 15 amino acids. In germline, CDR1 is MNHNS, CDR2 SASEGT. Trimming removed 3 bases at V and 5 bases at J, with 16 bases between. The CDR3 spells CASSDPLVGKYGYTF. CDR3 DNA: TGTGCCAGCAGTGACCCATTGGTGGGGAAGTATGGCTACACCTTC.

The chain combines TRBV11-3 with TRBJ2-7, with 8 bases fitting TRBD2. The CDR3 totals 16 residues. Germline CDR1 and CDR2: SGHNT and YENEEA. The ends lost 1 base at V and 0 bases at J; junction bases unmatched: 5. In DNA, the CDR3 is TGTGCCAGCAGCTTAGGGATTAGCGGGAACTCCTACGAGCAGTACTTC. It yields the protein CASSLGISGNSYEQYF.

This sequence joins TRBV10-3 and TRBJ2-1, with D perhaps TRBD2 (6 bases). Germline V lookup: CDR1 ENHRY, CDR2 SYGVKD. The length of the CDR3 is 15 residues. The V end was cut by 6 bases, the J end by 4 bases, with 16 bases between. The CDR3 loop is CAIRGGQGGYNEQFF. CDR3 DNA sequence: TGTGCCATCAGGGGAGGTCAGGGCGGGTACAATGAGCAGTTCTTC.

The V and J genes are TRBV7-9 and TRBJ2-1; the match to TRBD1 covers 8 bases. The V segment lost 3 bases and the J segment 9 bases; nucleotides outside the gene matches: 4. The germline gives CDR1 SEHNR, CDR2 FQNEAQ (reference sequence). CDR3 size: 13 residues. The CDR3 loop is CASSFVQGGEQFF. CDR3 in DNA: TGTGCCAGCAGCTTCGTACAGGGGGGTGAGCAGTTCTTC.

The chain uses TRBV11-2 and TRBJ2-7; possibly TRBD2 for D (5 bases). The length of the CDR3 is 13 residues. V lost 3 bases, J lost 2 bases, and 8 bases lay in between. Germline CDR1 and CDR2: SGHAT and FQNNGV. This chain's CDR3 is CASSFELAYEQYF. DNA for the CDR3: TGTGCCAGCAGCTTCGAACTAGCCTACGAGCAGTACTTC.

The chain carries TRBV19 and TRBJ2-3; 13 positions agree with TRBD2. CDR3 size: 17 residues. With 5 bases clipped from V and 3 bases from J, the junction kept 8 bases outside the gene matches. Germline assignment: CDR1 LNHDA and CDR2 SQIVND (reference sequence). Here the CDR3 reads CASSSIRGLAGTDTQYF. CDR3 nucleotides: TGTGCCAGTAGTTCTATTCGGGGACTAGCGGGGACAGATACGCAGTATTTT.

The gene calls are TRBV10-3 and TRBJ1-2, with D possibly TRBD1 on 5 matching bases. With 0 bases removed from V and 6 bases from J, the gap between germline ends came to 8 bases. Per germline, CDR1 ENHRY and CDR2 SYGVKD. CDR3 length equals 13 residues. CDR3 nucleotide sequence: TGTGCCATCAGTGAGTCCCCAGGGAATGGCTACACCTTC. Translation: CAISESPGNGYTF.

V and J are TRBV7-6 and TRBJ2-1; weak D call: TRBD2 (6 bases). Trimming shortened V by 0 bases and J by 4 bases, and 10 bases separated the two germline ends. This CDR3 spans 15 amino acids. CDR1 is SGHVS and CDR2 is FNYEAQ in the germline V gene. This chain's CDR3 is CASSLASGFYNEQFF. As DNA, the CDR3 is TGTGCCAGCAGCTTAGCTAGCGGCTTTTACAATGAGCAGTTCTTC.

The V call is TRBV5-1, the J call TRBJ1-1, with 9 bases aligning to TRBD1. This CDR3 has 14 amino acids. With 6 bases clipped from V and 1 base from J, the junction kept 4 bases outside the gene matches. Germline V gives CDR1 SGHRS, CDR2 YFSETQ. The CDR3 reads CASTLTGGNTEAFF. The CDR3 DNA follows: TGCGCCAGCACTTTGACAGGGGGGAACACTGAAGCTTTCTTT.